These 5 T cell receptor beta chains originate from one sample sequenced in a study of molecular identifiers for immune sequencing clone quantification. MiXCR was run by TCRdb on the PCR reads, yielding one entry per CDR3 protein. The data hold about 320,000 distinct CDR3 sequences, with 20% to 25% observed a single time. Sample: naive CD8+ T cells from blood, with Jurkat cell RNA spiked in. As to subset: FACS-sorted CD8+CD4-CCR7+CD45RA+ naive T cells. The source of these receptors is a human donor in good health. Some libraries in this study had Jurkat cell RNA spiked in.

This clonotype was found once. A read error may explain this, as a much larger clone is one base away. The chain combines TRBV15 with TRBJ2-5; 10 bases match TRBD1. This CDR3 spans 15 amino acids. CDR1 is LNHNV, CDR2 YYDKDF, per germline (reference sequence). Unmatched junction bases numbered 12, after V lost 11 bases and J lost 3 bases. CDR3 DNA: TGTGCCGCTACCTATAGCGGACAGGGGGAAGAGACCCAGTACTTC. Amino acids: CAATYSGQGEETQYF.

The chain links TRBV14 to TRBJ2-7; the match to TRBD1 covers 7 bases. This CDR3 comprises 15 residues. Germline V CDR1 and CDR2: SGHDN, FVKESK. V lost 5 bases and J lost 0; bases outside the gene matches: 7. For the CDR3, the DNA is TGTGCCAGCAGCACCAGGGACAGCTACTCCTACGAGCAGTACTTC. Translation: CASSTRDSYSYEQYF.

This clonotype was seen repeatedly, ten times or more. The chain employs TRBV4-2 and TRBJ2-3; the match to TRBD1 covers 8 bases. V trimming: 1 base; J trimming: 6 bases; junction bases outside the gene matches: 6. The CDR3 length is 15 residues. Germline CDR1 LGHNA, CDR2 YNFKEQ. The CDR3 loop reads CASSQVGDRMDTQYF. The CDR3 DNA sequence: TGTGCCAGCAGCCAAGTGGGGGACAGGATGGATACGCAGTATTTT.

A remark on this clonotype: An end of the junction differs from the germline gene, which may be a read error. The chain links TRBV4-1 to TRBJ2-7; no clear D. Germline-derived CDR1 and CDR2 are MGHRA and YSYEKL. The CDR3 consists of 16 residues. In nucleotides, the CDR3 is TGCGCCAGCCGCCAAGAACCGGTCACTTACTCCTACGAGCAGTACTTC. This encodes CASRQEPVTYSYEQYF.

This clonotype came up a few times. V is TRBV15 and J is TRBJ1-2, with D unresolved. This CDR3 has 16 residues. V shed 0 bases and J shed 2 bases, with 13 bases lying between them. Germline CDR1 is LNHNV and CDR2 is YYDKDF (reference sequence). This chain's CDR3 is CATSRDLGQSNYGYTF. For the CDR3, the DNA is TGTGCCACCAGCAGAGATCTGGGTCAATCCAACTATGGCTACACCTTC.